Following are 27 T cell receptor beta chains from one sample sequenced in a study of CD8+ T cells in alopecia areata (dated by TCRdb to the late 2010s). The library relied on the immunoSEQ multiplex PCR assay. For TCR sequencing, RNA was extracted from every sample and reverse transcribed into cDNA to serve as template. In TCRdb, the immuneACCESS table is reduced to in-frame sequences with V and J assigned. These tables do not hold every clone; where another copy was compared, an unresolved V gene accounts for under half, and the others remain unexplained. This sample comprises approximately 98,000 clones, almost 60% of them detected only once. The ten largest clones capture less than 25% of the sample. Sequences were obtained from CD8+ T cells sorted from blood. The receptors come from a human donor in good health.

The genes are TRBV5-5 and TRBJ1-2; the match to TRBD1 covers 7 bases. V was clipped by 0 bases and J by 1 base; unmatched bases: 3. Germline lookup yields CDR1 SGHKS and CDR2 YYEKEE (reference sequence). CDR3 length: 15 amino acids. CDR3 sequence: CASSLEGQHNYGYTF. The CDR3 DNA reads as TGTGCCAGCAGCTTGGAGGGACAGCATAACTATGGCTACACCTTC.

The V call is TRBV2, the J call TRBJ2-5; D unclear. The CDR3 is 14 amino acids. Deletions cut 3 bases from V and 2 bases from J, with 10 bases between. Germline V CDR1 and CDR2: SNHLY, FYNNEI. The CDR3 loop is CASSDYRRQETQYF. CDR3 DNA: TGTGCCAGCAGTGACTACCGTAGACAAGAGACCCAGTACTTC.

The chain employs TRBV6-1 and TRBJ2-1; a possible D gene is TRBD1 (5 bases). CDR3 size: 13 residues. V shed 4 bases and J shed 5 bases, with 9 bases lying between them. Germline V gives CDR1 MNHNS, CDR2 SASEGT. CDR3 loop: CASSADSNNEQFF. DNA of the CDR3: TGTGCCAGCAGTGCTGACAGCAACAATGAGCAGTTCTTC.

CDR3 loop: CASSPLGGGVPYEQYF. In nucleotides, the CDR3 is TGTGCCAGCAGTCCCCTCGGGGGCGGGGTCCCTTACGAGCAGTACTTC. The chain links TRBV28 to TRBJ2-7; D assignment may be TRBD1 or TRBD2 (6 bases each). Deletions cut 5 bases from V and 4 bases from J, with 21 bases between. CDR1 is MDHEN and CDR2 is SYDVKM in the germline V gene. The CDR3 loop spans 16 amino acids.

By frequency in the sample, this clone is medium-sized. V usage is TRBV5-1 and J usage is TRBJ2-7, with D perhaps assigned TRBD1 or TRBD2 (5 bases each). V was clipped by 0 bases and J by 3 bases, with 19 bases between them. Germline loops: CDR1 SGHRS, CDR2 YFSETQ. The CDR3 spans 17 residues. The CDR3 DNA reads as TGCGCCAGCAGCTTGGTAGCGTGGGGCCCCGTTCTCTACGAGCAGTACTTC. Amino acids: CASSLVAWGPVLYEQYF.

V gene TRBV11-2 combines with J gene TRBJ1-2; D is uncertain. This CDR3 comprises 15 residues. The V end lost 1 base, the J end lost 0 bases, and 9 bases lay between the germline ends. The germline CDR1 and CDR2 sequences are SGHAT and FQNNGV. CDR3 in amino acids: CASSLGGQTNYGYTF. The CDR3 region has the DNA TGTGCCAGCAGCTTAGGTGGTCAGACTAACTATGGCTACACCTTC.

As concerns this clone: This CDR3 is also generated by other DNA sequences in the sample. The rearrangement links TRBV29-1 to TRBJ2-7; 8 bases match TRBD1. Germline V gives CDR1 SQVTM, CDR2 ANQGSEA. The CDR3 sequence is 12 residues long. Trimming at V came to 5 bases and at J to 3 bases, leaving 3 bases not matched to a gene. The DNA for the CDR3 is TGCAGCGTTAGGACAGGGAGCTACGAGCAGTACTTC. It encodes CSVRTGSYEQYF.

As DNA, the CDR3 is TGTGCCAGCAGTTTAACGCCGGGGCCGAACACCGGGGAGCTGTTTTTT. Amino acids: CASSLTPGPNTGELFF. The rearrangement links TRBV27 to TRBJ2-2; D tentatively fits TRBD1 or TRBD2 (5 bases each). Germline assignment: CDR1 MNHEY and CDR2 SMNVEV (reference sequence). The CDR3 sequence is 16 residues long. The V gene lost 2 bases and the J gene lost 0 bases, with 10 bases spanning the gap.

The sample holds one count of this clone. CDR3 sequence reads: CASRADRGLGTQYF. The CDR3 bases are TGTGCCAGCAGGGCCGACAGGGGGCTGGGGACCCAGTACTTC. The chain is built from TRBV28 and TRBJ2-5; 10 nucleotides align to TRBD1. Germline values: CDR1 MDHEN, CDR2 SYDVKM. The CDR3 contains 14 residues. V was clipped by 6 bases and J by 7 bases; unmatched bases: 8. The full variable domain, with the rest looked up from reference TRBV28 and TRBJ2-5, is DVKVTQSSRYLVKRTGEKVFLECVQDMDHENMFWYRQDPGLGLRLIYFSYDVKMKEKGDIPEGYSVSREKKERFSLILESASTNQTSMYLCASRADRGLGTQYFGPGTRLLVL.

Here the CDR3 DNA reads TGTGCCACCAGCTCTCGATCAGGGGCCTCGGGCGAGCAGTACTTC. Translated: CATSSRSGASGEQYF. The chain carries TRBV15 and TRBJ2-7, with D perhaps TRBD1 (6 bases). The CDR3 sequence is 15 residues long. CDR1 is LNHNV, CDR2 YYDKDF, per germline (reference sequence). Trimming removed 5 bases from V and 6 bases from J, with 20 bases in between.

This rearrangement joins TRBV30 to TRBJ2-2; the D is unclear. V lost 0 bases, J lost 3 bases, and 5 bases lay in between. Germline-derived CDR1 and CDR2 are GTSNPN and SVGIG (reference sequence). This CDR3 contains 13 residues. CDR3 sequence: CAWSVLDTGELFF. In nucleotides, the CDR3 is TGTGCCTGGAGTGTACTGGACACCGGGGAGCTGTTTTTT.

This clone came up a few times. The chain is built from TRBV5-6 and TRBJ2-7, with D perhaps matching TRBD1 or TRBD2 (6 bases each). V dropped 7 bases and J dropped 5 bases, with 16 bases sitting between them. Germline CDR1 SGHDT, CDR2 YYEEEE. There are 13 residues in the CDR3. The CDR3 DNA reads TGTGCCAGCGGCGAGGGGGGAGTCGACGAGCAGTACTTC. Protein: CASGEGGVDEQYF.

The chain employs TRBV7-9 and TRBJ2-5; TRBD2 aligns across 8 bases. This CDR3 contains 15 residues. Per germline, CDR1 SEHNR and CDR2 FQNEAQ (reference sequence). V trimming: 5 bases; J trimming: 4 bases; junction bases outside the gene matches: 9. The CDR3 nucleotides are TGTGCCAGCAGCCCCTCCCGGGGGGGGAGAGAGACCCAGTACTTC. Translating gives CASSPSRGGRETQYF.

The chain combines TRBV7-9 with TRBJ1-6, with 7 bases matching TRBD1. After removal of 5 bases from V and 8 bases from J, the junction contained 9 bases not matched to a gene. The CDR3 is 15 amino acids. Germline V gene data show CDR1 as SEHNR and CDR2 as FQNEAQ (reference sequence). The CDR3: CASSPSTGWDSPLHF. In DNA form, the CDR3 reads TGTGCCAGCAGCCCTTCGACAGGGTGGGATTCACCCCTCCACTTT.

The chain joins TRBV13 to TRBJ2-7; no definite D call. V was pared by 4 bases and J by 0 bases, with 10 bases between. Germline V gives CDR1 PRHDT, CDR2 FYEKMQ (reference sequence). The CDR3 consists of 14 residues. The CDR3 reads CASSSVLSSYEQYF. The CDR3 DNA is TGTGCCAGCAGCTCAGTCCTGAGCTCCTACGAGCAGTACTTC.

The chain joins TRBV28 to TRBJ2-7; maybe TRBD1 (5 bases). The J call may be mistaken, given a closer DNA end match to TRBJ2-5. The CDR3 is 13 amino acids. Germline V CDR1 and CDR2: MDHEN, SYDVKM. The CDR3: CASRPQGEETQYF. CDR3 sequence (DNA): TGTGCCAGCAGGCCCCAGGGCGAGGAGACCCAGTACTTC.

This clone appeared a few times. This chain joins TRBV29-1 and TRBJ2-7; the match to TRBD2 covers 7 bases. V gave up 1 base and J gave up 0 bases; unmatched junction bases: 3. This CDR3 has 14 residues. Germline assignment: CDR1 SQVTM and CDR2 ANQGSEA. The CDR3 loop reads CSVEGEGTSYEQYF. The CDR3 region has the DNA TGCAGCGTTGAAGGGGAGGGGACCTCCTACGAGCAGTACTTC.

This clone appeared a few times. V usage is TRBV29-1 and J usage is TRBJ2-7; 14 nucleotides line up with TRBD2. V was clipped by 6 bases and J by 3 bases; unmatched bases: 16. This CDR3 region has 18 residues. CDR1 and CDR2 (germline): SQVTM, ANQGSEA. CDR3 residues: CSVTKYNLGTSGGYEQYF. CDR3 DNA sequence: TGCAGCGTGACGAAATACAACCTCGGGACTAGCGGGGGCTACGAGCAGTACTTC.

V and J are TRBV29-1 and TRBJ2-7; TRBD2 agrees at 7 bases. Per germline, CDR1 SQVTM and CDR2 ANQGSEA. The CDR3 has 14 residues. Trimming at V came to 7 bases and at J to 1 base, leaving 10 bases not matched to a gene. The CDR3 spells CSDVEVGGSYEQYF. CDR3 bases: TGCAGCGACGTGGAGGTCGGGGGGTCCTACGAGCAGTACTTC.

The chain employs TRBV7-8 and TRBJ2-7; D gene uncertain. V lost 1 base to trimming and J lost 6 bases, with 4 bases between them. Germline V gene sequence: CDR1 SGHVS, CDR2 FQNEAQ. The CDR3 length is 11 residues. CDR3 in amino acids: CASSLESEQYF. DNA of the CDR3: TGTGCCAGCAGCTTAGAGAGCGAGCAGTACTTC.

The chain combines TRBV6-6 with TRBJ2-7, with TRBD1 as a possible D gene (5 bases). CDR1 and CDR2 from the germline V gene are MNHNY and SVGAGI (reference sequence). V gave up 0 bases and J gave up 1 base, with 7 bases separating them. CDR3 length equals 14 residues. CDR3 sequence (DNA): TGTGCCAGCAGTTACTCGAGACAGTCCTACGAGCAGTACTTC. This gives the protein CASSYSRQSYEQYF.

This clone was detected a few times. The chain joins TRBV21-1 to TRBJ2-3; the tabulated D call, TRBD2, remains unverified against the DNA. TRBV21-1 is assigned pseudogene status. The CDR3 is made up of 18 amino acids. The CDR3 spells CASSKGNPALRVADTQYF. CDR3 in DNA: TGTGCCAGCAGCAAAGGAAACCCAGCGTTGCGGGTGGCAGATACGCAGTATTTT.

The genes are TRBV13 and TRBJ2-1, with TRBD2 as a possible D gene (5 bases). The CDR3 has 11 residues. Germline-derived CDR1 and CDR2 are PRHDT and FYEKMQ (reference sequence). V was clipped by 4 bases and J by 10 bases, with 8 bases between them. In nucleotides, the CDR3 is TGTGCCAGCAGCTCGACGGGGGAGCAGTTCTTC. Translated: CASSSTGEQFF.

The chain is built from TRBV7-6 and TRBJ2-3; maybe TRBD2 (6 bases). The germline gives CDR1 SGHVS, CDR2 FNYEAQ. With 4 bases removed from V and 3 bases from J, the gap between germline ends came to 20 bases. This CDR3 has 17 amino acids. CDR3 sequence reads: CASSSQWLEGITDTQYF. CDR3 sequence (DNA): TGTGCCAGCAGCTCCCAGTGGCTGGAGGGGATAACAGATACGCAGTATTTT. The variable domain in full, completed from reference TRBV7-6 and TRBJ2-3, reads GAGVSQSPRYKVTKRGQDVALRCDPISGHVSLYWYRQALGQGPEFLTYFNYEAQQDKSGLPNDRFSAERPEGSISTLTIQRTEQRDSAMYRCASSSQWLEGITDTQYFGPGTRLTVL.

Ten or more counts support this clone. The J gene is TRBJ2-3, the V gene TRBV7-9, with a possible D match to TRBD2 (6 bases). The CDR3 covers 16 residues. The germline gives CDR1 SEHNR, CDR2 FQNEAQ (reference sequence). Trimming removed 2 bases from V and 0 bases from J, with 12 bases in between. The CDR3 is CASSLYPAGSTDTQYF. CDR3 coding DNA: TGTGCCAGCAGCTTATATCCAGCGGGCAGCACAGATACGCAGTATTTT.

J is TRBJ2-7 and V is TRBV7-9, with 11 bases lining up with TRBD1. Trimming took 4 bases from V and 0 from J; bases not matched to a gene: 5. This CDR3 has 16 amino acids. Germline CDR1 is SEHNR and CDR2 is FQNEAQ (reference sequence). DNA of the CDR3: TGTGCCAGCAGCTCGCCCGGGACAGGGGGCTCCTACGAGCAGTACTTC. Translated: CASSSPGTGGSYEQYF.

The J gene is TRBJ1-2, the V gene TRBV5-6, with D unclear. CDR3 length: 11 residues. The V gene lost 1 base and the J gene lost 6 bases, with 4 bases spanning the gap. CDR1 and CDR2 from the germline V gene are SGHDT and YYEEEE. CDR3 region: CASSLSNGYTF. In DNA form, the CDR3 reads TGTGCCAGCAGCTTGTCGAATGGCTACACCTTC.